These 9 T cell receptor beta chains were all obtained from the same sample, sequenced in a study of CD8+ T cells in alopecia areata. Extracted RNA was reverse transcribed into cDNA, the sequencing template. Clones were sequenced by immunoSEQ multiplex PCR, and TCRdb holds only the in-frame ones, with some missing. Of 95,000 to 100,000 clones listed, 50% to 60% are singletons. Noted treatment: oral pan-JAK inhibitor, 5-10 mg twice daily. The material was CD8+ T cells sorted from blood, obtained at approximately week 60, from a patient treated with tofacitinib. The source of these receptors is a human donor with alopecia areata.

This chain links TRBV2 with TRBJ2-1; D is uncertain. Trimming took off 2 bases at V and 6 bases at J, with 11 bases between the two ends. The germline V gene encodes CDR1 SNHLY and CDR2 FYNNEI. This CDR3 has 14 amino acids. CDR3 in amino acids: CASSEFANSNEQFF. CDR3 in DNA: TGTGCCAGCAGTGAATTTGCAAACAGCAATGAGCAGTTCTTC. Full variable domain (outside the CDR3, taken from reference TRBV2 and TRBJ2-1): EPEVTQTPSHQVTQMGQEVILRCVPISNHLYFYWYRQILGQKVEFLVSFYNNEISEKSEIFDDQFSVERPDGSNFTLKIRSTKLEDSAMYFCASSEFANSNEQFFGPGTRLTVL.

This clone was seen only a few times. The chain couples TRBV29-1 to TRBJ2-2; 9 positions agree with TRBD1. The V segment lost 4 bases and the J segment 1 base; nucleotides outside the gene matches: 10. CDR1 and CDR2 from the germline V gene are SQVTM and ANQGSEA. The CDR3 length is 17 residues. The CDR3 sequence: CSVAWIVGQGNTGELFF. In nucleotides, the CDR3 is TGCAGCGTTGCCTGGATAGTGGGACAGGGGAACACCGGGGAGCTGTTTTTT.

This clone appeared a few times. The J gene is TRBJ2-4, the V gene TRBV2; 7 bases agree with TRBD1. CDR1 SNHLY and CDR2 FYNNEI come from the germline V gene. The ends lost 6 bases at V and 1 base at J; junction bases unmatched: 9. There are 16 residues in the CDR3. CDR3 amino acids: CASRPTGESAKNIQYF. Here the CDR3 DNA reads TGTGCCAGCAGGCCCACAGGGGAGTCGGCCAAAAACATTCAGTACTTC. The whole variable domain, remainder taken from reference TRBV2 and TRBJ2-4, is EPEVTQTPSHQVTQMGQEVILRCVPISNHLYFYWYRQILGQKVEFLVSFYNNEISEKSEIFDDQFSVERPDGSNFTLKIRSTKLEDSAMYFCASRPTGESAKNIQYFGAGTRLSVL.

This chain links TRBV7-9 with TRBJ1-1; unclear D gene. The CDR3 is 10 residues long. Trimming removed 10 bases at V and 6 bases at J, with 9 bases between. Germline V gives CDR1 SEHNR, CDR2 FQNEAQ (reference sequence). CDR3 DNA: TGTGCCACTGGAAGGGCTGAAGCTTTCTTT. Amino acids: CATGRAEAFF.

This clone has more than one count but fewer than ten. The rearrangement uses TRBV27 and TRBJ2-1, with D hard to call. There are 11 residues in the CDR3. Germline CDR1 and CDR2: MNHEY and SMNVEV (reference sequence). V was pared by 7 bases and J by 10 bases, with 11 bases between. CDR3 DNA sequence: TGTGCCAGCACTGAAGGGATGGAGCAGTTCTTC. It is translated as CASTEGMEQFF.

This clone was counted only a few times. The chain recombines TRBV7-2 with TRBJ1-5; D remains ambiguous. The ends were cut back, 1 base at V and 2 bases at J, with 9 bases in the middle. The germline gives CDR1 SGHTA, CDR2 FQGNSA. The CDR3 covers 15 residues. CDR3 nucleotide sequence: TGTGCCAGCAGCTTAGGAAGTCTCGGCAATCAGCCCCAGCATTTT. It translates to CASSLGSLGNQPQHF.

The chain recombines TRBV7-9 with TRBJ2-2; no firm D call. V lost 4 bases, J lost 3 bases, and 3 bases lay in between. Germline V gives CDR1 SEHNR, CDR2 FQNEAQ (reference sequence). The CDR3 sequence is 12 residues long. The CDR3 nucleotides are TGTGCCAGCAGCTGGGACACCGGGGAGCTGTTTTTT. It encodes CASSWDTGELFF.

This chain links TRBV5-6 with TRBJ1-3; D remains unclear. CDR1 is SGHDT, CDR2 YYEEEE, per germline. Trimming took off 1 base at V and 2 bases at J, with 7 bases between the two ends. The CDR3 loop spans 14 amino acids. The CDR3 is CASSLRPTGNTIYF. The CDR3 region has the DNA TGTGCCAGCAGCTTGCGGCCTACTGGAAACACCATATATTTT.

The CDR3 bases are TGTGCCAGCACCAAAGGGAGGTGGCAGAATGAAGCTTTCTTT. This translates into CASTKGRWQNEAFF. The gene calls are TRBV11-2 and TRBJ1-1, with unresolved D. Germline V gene data show CDR1 as SGHAT and CDR2 as FQNNGV. With 7 bases removed from V and 7 bases from J, the gap between germline ends came to 19 bases. The CDR3 contains 14 residues.